This TCR beta chain is from a study of regulatory T cells in long-lasting Graves disease. The sample holds many counts of this clonotype. The time point denotes: persistent/refractory GD, antithyroid drugs over 5 years with positive TRAb. The TCR library was made from RNA extracted from PBMCs. By American Thyroid Association guidelines, Graves' disease was diagnosed in the cohort. Through Arm-PCR of CDR3 regions and iRepertoire HTBI primers, TCR beta libraries were built. TCRdb reanalysed the multiplex PCR reads using MiXCR and keeps one entry per CDR3 protein. The table records more than 300,000 distinct CDR3 sequences, roughly 24% of them present only once. V was pared by 1 base and J by 6 bases, with 3 bases of the junction left unmatched. The CDR3 totals 14 residues. Germline CDR1 reads SEHNR; CDR2 reads FQNEAQ (reference sequence).

The V gene is TRBV7-9, the J gene TRBJ1-1; 9 bases map to TRBD1. The sample consisted of peripheral blood mononuclear cells (PBMCs), taken when the disease was refractory, from a patient treated with antithyroid drugs. The source is a woman in her 40s with Graves disease. In nucleotides, the CDR3 is TGTGCCAGCAGCTTAGACAGGGGGCAGGCTGAAGCTTTCTTT. This codes for CASSLDRGQAEAFF.